This T cell receptor (beta chain) was recovered during a study of blood T cells in healthy people across ages. This CDR3 has 16 amino acids. J was trimmed by 8 bases and V by 4 bases; bases with no gene match: 12. The germline V gene has CDR1 MNHEY and CDR2 SMNVEV (reference sequence). Findings and caveats of the study: A roughly linear fall in TCR beta diversity per million T cells was seen with increasing age. Aged donors had fewer naive CD4+ cells and lower diversity than long-lived donors. It was held that diversity estimates obtained from one million T cells represented underestimates.

On this clonotype itself: Its antigen remains unidentified.

Donation came from healthy Caucasian individuals in Russia who were aged roughly 6 to 100. A second PCR, run for roughly 6 to 11 cycles, used a sample-barcoded 5' primer plus a J-beta primer mix. TCRdb recomputed calls from the 5' RACE reads with MiXCR, one row per CDR3 protein. The sample contains 700,000 to 950,000 distinct CDR3 sequences, roughly 60% of which appear only once. This rearrangement joins TRBV27 to TRBJ2-1; 9 bases agree with TRBD1. The sequencing input was blood. The clonotype comes from a man between 25 and 39 years old in good health. CDR3 sequence reads: CASSWGGTGIPYEQFF. In nucleotides, the CDR3 is TGTGCCAGCAGTTGGGGCGGGACAGGGATACCATATGAGCAGTTCTTC.